This TCR beta chain was recovered during a study of Graves' ophthalmopathy and Graves' hyperthyroidism. Exclusion covered patients with other autoimmune diseases or uncontrolled infections (as well as pregnancy or lactation). Remarks on this clonotype: Its antigen is not identified.

RNA transcripts were the source from which TCR beta CDR3 regions were amplified. In the first round, RT-PCR was carried out with HTBI primers, and a multiplex PCR formed the second round. Via MiXCR, TCRdb re-called the multiplex PCR reads, giving one row per CDR3 protein. The table shows roughly 400,000 distinct CDR3 sequences, with about 18% occurring only once. The V gene end was trimmed by 4 bases and the J gene end by 6 bases; junction bases not matched to a gene: 5. CDR1 is SGHNT and CDR2 is YYREEE in the germline V gene (reference sequence). CDR3 size: 13 residues. Study-wide results and caveats: Blood also carried most expanded thyroid clonotypes exceeding 0.001 frequency.

What was sequenced was peripheral blood. The chain carries TRBV5-4 and TRBJ1-1; TRBD1 matches 8 bases. The sequence derives from an adult woman with stable Graves' hyperthyroidism. CDR3 amino acids: CASSAWTGSEAFF. As DNA, the CDR3 is TGTGCCAGCAGCGCCTGGACAGGGTCTGAAGCTTTCTTT. The full variable domain, completed using reference TRBV5-4 and TRBJ1-1, is ETGVTQSPTHLIKTRGQQVTLRCSSQSGHNTVSWYQQALGQGPQFIFQYYREEENGRGNFPPRFSGLQFPNYSSELNVNALELDDSALYLCASSAWTGSEAFFGQGTRLTVV.